These T cell receptor beta chains were read from a single sample in a study of T cells in tuberculosis. The repertoire was sequenced with immunoSEQ multiplex PCR; TCRdb's copy has only in-frame clones and lacks some. Of some 26,000 clones listed, approximately 90% are singletons. Sequencing used PBMCs. The receptors here all came from a donor between 10 and 29 years old with latent tuberculosis or without tuberculosis infection. Some clones in this sample may be carry-over from other donors' samples. Each CDR3 is given with its conserved first and last residue. The order of the fields is clone size, D gene, J gene, V gene, CDR3 protein, CDR3 DNA. D genes are given only for firm matches. The listing skips clone size in some rows; elsewhere it reads once, few, many or a size class.

.,TRBD2,TRBJ2-3,TRBV7-6,CASSFRRLATDTQYF,TGTGCCAGCAGCTTCCGCAGACTAGCCACAGATACGCAGTATTTT
.,.,TRBJ2-7,TRBV7-9,CASSLGGRYEQYF,TGTGCCAGCAGCTTGGGGGGTCGGTACGAGCAGTACTTC
.,.,TRBJ1-4,TRBV7-2,CASSLGRAWEKLFF,TGTGCCAGCAGCTTGGGGAGAGCCTGGGAAAAACTGTTTTTT
few,TRBD1,TRBJ2-7,TRBV13,CASSQGDRVHEQYF,TGTGCCAGCAGCCAGGGGGACAGGGTACACGAGCAGTACTTC
once,TRBD1,TRBJ2-7,TRBV10-3,CASRTGTDSYEQYF,TGTGCCAGCCGTACCGGGACAGACTCCTACGAGCAGTACTTC
.,.,TRBJ1-6,TRBV7-9,CASSLSAGLNSPLHF,TGTGCCAGCAGCTTATCGGCAGGGTTAAATTCACCCCTCCACTTT
.,.,TRBJ2-2,TRBV10-3,CAIPREPSNTGELFF,TGTGCCATCCCCCGGGAGCCCTCGAACACCGGGGAGCTGTTTTTT
.,.,TRBJ1-1,TRBV19,CASRRQTNTEAFF,TGTGCCAGTAGGAGACAGACCAACACTGAAGCTTTCTTT
.,.,TRBJ2-5,TRBV25-1,CASSQSGSQETQYF,TGTGCCAGCAGTCAGTCAGGTTCTCAAGAGACCCAGTACTTC
.,.,TRBJ2-7,TRBV18,CASSPARGSTYEQYF,TGTGCCAGCTCACCGGCCCGGGGGTCGACCTACGAGCAGTACTTC
few,TRBD1,TRBJ2-1,TRBV19,CASSEQGGRDNEQFF,TGTGCCAGTAGTGAACAGGGGGGCCGGGACAATGAGCAGTTCTTC
.,TRBD2,TRBJ2-1,TRBV11-3,CASSLHLTSGGPNEQFF,TGTGCCAGCAGCTTACACCTTACTAGCGGGGGCCCGAATGAGCAGTTCTTC
.,TRBD1,TRBJ2-7,TRBV30,CAWSNWAGGIYEQYF,TGTGCCTGGTCTAACTGGGCAGGGGGAATCTACGAGCAGTACTTC
.,TRBD2,TRBJ2-7,TRBV5-4,CASSLGLAGVVDEQYF,TGTGCCAGCAGCTTAGGGCTAGCGGGAGTGGTGGACGAGCAGTACTTC
.,.,TRBJ2-5,TRBV5-1,CASSLYRQEGETQYF,TGCGCCAGCAGCTTATATCGGCAGGAGGGGGAGACCCAGTACTTC
.,.,TRBJ1-2,TRBV4-1,CASSQGGSQVYGYTF,TGCGCCAGCAGCCAAGGTGGGTCACAGGTTTATGGCTACACCTTC
.,TRBD1,TRBJ1-1,TRBV6-6,CASSYRGQTEAFF,TGTGCCAGCAGTTACAGGGGGCAGACTGAAGCTTTCTTT
.,TRBD1,TRBJ2-7,TRBV5-1,CASSYRQGSSYEQYF,TGCGCCAGCAGCTACCGACAGGGGTCCTCCTACGAGCAGTACTTC
.,TRBD2,TRBJ2-7,TRBV10-2,CASSESMGLAGREQYF,TGCGCCAGCAGTGAGTCGATGGGACTAGCGGGGCGCGAGCAGTACTTC
.,.,TRBJ2-7,TRBV5-1,CASSSSKGEGWEQYF,TGCGCCAGCAGCTCCTCAAAGGGGGAAGGTTGGGAGCAGTACTTC
.,TRBD2,TRBJ2-7,TRBV18,CASSPPTSGGATVKLAYEQYF,TGTGCCAGCTCACCGCCGACTAGCGGGGGGGCCACCGTAAAACTAGCCTACGAGCAGTACTTC
.,.,TRBJ2-5,TRBV7-2,CASKNSVFQETQYF,TGTGCCAGCAAGAACTCGGTCTTCCAAGAGACCCAGTACTTC
.,TRBD2,TRBJ2-3,TRBV18,CASSPGLAGGQRTDTQYF,TGTGCCAGCTCACCGGGACTAGCGGGGGGTCAACGCACAGATACGCAGTATTTT
.,.,TRBJ2-5,TRBV7-8,CASSPRPGPTRETQYF,TGTGCCAGCAGCCCTCGACCGGGTCCAACGAGGGAGACCCAGTACTTC
.,.,TRBJ2-4,TRBV2,CASSEGWGVAKNIQYF,TGTGCCAGCAGTGAGGGATGGGGGGTAGCCAAAAACATTCAGTACTTC
.,.,TRBJ2-7,TRBV14,CASSQAITYEQYF,TGTGCCAGCAGCCAGGCAATCACCTACGAGCAGTACTTC
.,.,TRBJ2-2,TRBV19,CATRPWGDSNTGELFF,TGTGCCACTCGACCTTGGGGGGACTCTAACACCGGGGAGCTGTTTTTT
medium-sized,TRBD2,TRBJ2-1,TRBV7-9,CASSPRLAGSSYNEQFF,TGTGCCAGCAGCCCTAGACTAGCGGGGAGCTCCTACAATGAGCAGTTCTTC
.,.,TRBJ2-7,TRBV27,CASSLDHDSYEQYF,TGTGCCAGCAGTTTAGACCACGACAGCTACGAGCAGTACTTC
.,TRBD1,TRBJ2-2,TRBV10-1,CASSRRQGATGELFF,TGCGCCAGCAGTCGAAGACAGGGGGCCACCGGGGAGCTGTTTTTT
.,TRBD2,TRBJ2-1,TRBV9,CASSYSGSHRGEQFF,TGTGCCAGCAGCTACAGCGGGAGCCACCGGGGTGAGCAGTTCTTC
.,TRBD2,TRBJ2-2,TRBV7-9,CASSQTSGSQTLPGELFF,TGTGCCAGCAGCCAGACTAGCGGGAGCCAAACTTTACCCGGGGAGCTGTTTTTT
.,.,TRBJ1-2,TRBV10-3,CAITTQAPNGYTF,TGTGCCATCACGACCCAGGCGCCAAATGGCTACACCTTC
.,TRBD2,TRBJ2-7,TRBV30,CAWSVNGKQGGGEQYF,TGTGCCTGGAGTGTAAATGGAAAGCAGGGCGGGGGCGAGCAGTACTTC
.,.,TRBJ2-1,TRBV4-1,CASSQDPAGNSYNEQFF,TGCGCCAGCAGCCAAGATCCAGCAGGGAATTCCTACAATGAGCAGTTCTTC
.,TRBD1,TRBJ2-3,TRBV6-6,CASSERTGGRTDTQYF,TGTGCCAGCAGCGAGCGGACAGGGGGGAGGACAGATACGCAGTATTTT
.,.,TRBJ2-1,TRBV29-1,CSVLLWAVRGNEQFF,TGCAGCGTGTTGCTTTGGGCAGTTCGGGGCAATGAGCAGTTCTTC
.,.,TRBJ1-1,TRBV29-1,CSVPLGHRGAFF,TGCAGCGTTCCTCTGGGACATAGAGGGGCTTTCTTT
once,TRBD2,TRBJ2-1,TRBV13,CASSAASGFRNEQFF,TGTGCCAGCAGCGCCGCTAGCGGGTTTCGCAATGAGCAGTTCTTC
.,TRBD1,TRBJ2-1,TRBV11-3,CASSHRQGSHNEQFF,TGTGCCAGCAGCCATCGACAGGGGAGTCACAATGAGCAGTTCTTC
.,TRBD1,TRBJ2-4,TRBV30,CAWSLTGVAKNIQYF,TGTGCCTGGAGTCTGACAGGGGTGGCCAAAAACATTCAGTACTTC
.,TRBD1,TRBJ1-1,TRBV7-8,CASSLIVTGRGNTEAFF,TGTGCCAGCAGCCTCATAGTGACAGGGCGCGGGAACACTGAAGCTTTCTTT
.,TRBD1,TRBJ2-7,TRBV19,CASTSQGRGQGEQYF,TGTGCCAGTACCTCACAAGGGAGAGGACAGGGCGAGCAGTACTTC
.,.,TRBJ2-7,TRBV2,CASSGKGVWFSYEQYF,TGTGCCAGCAGTGGAAAGGGGGTTTGGTTTTCCTACGAGCAGTACTTC
.,.,TRBJ2-7,TRBV28,CASSLLKGRRSSYEQYF,TGTGCCAGCAGTTTATTAAAAGGTCGGCGGAGCTCCTACGAGCAGTACTTC
.,TRBD1,TRBJ2-3,TRBV19,CASSIGQGFTDTQYF,TGTGCCAGTAGTATAGGACAGGGATTCACAGATACGCAGTATTTT
.,.,TRBJ1-5,TRBV19,CASSIARISNQPQHF,TGTGCCAGTAGTATCGCCAGGATTTCCAATCAGCCCCAGCATTTT
.,.,TRBJ2-5,TRBV4-1,CASSLEETQYF,TGCGCCAGCAGTCTAGAAGAGACCCAGTACTTC
.,TRBD1,TRBJ2-7,TRBV10-2,CASRIDRDIYEQYF,TGCGCCAGCAGGATAGACAGGGACATCTACGAGCAGTACTTC
.,TRBD2,TRBJ2-7,TRBV28,CASSLGGVYEQYF,TGTGCCAGCAGTCTGGGAGGGGTTTACGAGCAGTACTTC
.,TRBD2,TRBJ2-1,TRBV18,CASSPAASGNNEQFF,TGTGCCAGCTCACCGGCGGCTAGCGGGAATAATGAGCAGTTCTTC
.,.,TRBJ2-7,TRBV6-6,CATRTRYEQYF,TGTGCCACCAGAACGCGCTACGAGCAGTACTTC
.,.,TRBJ2-6,TRBV19,CASSPTGSGANVLTF,TGTGCCAGTAGTCCCACAGGCTCTGGGGCCAACGTCCTGACTTTC
.,.,TRBJ1-6,TRBV25-1,CASSEYPTSPLHF,TGTGCCAGCAGTGAATATCCTACTTCACCCCTCCACTTT
.,.,TRBJ2-3,TRBV6-5,CASRVSGVGTDTQYF,TGTGCCAGCAGGGTTTCAGGCGTTGGCACAGATACGCAGTATTTT
.,TRBD1,TRBJ1-1,TRBV19,CASTDRAAFF,TGTGCCAGCACCGACAGGGCGGCTTTCTTT
once,TRBD1,TRBJ1-5,TRBV10-3,CAIRGDSPNQPQHF,TGTGCCATCAGGGGGGACAGTCCTAATCAGCCCCAGCATTTT
.,.,TRBJ2-1,TRBV12-5,CASGLVHPEAAYNEQFF,TGTGCTAGTGGTTTGGTACACCCCGAAGCGGCCTACAATGAGCAGTTCTTC
.,.,TRBJ2-3,TRBV5-4,CASSHEVFVTDTQYF,TGTGCCAGCAGTCATGAGGTGTTTGTAACAGATACGCAGTATTTT
.,TRBD1,TRBJ1-2,TRBV11-2,CASSLDRDRTHPDYGYTF,TGTGCCAGCAGCTTAGATAGGGACAGGACTCACCCGGACTATGGCTACACCTTC